This note documents a single TCR beta chain sequence. The target antigen is unknown. The repertoire was sequenced with immunoSEQ multiplex PCR; TCRdb's copy has only in-frame clones and lacks some. Among 130,000 or so clones listed, approximately 94% were seen once. This specimen belongs to a study of T cell responses to AZD1222 COVID-19 vaccine. Study summary: Some second doses came at about 4 weeks and others at about 12 weeks; these were pooled.

Whole-study results and caveats: Seropositivity was recorded at baseline in only six AZD1222 recipients. Clonal diversity was possibly underestimated; the donors were predominantly white British and more often female.

Material: peripheral blood, obtained on day 0 of AZD1222 vaccination. This TCR came from an adult in good health.

The CDR3 nucleotides are TGTGCCAGCAGCCTCTCATACAATCCTCGTGGGGGCTACACCTTC. Protein sequence: CASSLSYNPRGGYTF. The chain uses TRBV7-8 and TRBJ1-2; no reliable D call. The length of the CDR3 is 15 residues. V lost 5 bases to trimming and J lost 8 bases, with 21 bases between them. Germline values: CDR1 SGHVS, CDR2 FQNEAQ.